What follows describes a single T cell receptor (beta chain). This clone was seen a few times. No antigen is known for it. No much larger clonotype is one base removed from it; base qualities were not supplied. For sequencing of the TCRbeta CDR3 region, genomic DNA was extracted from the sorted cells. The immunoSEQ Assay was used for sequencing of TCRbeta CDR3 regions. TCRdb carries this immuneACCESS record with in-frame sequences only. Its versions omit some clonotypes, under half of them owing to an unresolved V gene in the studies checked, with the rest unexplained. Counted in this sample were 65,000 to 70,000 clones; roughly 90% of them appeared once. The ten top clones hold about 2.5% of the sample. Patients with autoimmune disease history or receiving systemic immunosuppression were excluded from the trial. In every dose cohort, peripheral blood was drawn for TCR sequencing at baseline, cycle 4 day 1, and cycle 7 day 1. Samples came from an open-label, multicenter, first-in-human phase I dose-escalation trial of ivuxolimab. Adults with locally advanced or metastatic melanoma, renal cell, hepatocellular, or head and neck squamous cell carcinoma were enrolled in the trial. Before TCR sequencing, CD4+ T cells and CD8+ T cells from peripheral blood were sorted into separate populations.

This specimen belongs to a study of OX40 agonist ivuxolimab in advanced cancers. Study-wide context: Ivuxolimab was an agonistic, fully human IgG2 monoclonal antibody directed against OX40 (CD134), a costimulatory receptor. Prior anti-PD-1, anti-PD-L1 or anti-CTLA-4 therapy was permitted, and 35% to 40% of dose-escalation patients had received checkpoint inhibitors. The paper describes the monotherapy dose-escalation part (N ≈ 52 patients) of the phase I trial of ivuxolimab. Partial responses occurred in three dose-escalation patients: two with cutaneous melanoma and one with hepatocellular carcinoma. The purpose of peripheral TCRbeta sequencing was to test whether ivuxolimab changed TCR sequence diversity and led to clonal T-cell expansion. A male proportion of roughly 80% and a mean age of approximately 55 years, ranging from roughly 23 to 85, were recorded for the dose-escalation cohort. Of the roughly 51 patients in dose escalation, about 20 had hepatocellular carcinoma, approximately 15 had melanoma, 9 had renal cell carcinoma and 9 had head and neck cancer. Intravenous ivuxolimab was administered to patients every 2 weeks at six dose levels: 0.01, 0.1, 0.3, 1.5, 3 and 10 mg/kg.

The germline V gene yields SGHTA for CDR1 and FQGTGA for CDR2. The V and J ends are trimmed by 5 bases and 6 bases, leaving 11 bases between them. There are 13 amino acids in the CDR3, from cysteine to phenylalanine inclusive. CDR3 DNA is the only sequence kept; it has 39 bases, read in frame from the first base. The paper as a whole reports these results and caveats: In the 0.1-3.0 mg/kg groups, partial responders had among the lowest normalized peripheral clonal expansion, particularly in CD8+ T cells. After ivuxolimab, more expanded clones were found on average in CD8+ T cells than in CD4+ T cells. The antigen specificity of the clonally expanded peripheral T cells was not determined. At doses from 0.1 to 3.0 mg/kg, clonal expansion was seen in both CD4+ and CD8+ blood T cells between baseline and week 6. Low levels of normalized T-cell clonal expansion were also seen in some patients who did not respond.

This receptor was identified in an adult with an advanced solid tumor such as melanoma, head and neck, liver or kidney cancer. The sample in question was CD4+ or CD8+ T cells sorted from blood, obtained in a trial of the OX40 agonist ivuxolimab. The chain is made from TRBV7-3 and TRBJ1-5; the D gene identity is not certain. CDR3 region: CASSASNGQPQHF. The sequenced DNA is TGTGCCAGCAGCGCAAGTAACGGTCAGCCCCAGCATTTT.